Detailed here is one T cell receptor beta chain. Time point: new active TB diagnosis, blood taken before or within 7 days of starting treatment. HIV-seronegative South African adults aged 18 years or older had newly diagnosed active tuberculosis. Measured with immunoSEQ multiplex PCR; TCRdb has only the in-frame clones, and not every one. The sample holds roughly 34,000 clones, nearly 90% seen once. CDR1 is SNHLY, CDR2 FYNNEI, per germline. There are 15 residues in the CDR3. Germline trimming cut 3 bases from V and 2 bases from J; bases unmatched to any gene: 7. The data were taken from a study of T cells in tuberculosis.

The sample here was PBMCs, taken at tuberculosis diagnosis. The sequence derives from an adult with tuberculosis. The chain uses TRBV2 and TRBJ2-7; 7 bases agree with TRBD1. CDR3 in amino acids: CASSDPTGNAYEQYF. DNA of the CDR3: TGTGCCAGCAGTGACCCGACAGGGAATGCCTACGAGCAGTACTTC.